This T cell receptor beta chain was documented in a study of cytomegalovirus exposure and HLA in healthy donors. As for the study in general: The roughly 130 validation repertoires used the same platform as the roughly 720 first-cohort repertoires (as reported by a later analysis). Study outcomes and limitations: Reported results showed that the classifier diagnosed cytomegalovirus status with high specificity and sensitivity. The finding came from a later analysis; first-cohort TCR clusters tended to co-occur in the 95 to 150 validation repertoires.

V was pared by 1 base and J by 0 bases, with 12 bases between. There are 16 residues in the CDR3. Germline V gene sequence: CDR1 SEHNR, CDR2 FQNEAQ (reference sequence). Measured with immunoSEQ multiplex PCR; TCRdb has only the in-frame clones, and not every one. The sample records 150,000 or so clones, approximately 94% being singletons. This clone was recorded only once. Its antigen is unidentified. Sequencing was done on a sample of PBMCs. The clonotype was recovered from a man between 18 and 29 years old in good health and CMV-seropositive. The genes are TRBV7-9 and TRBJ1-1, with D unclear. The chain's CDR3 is CASSLVGGKLNTEAFF. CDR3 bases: TGTGCCAGCAGCTTAGTTGGCGGCAAGCTGAACACTGAAGCTTTCTTT. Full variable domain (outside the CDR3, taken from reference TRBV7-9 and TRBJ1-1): DTGVSQNPRHKITKRGQNVTFRCDPISEHNRLYWYRQTLGQGPEFLTYFQNEAQLEKSRLLSDRFSAERPKGSFSTLEIQRTEQGDSAMYLCASSLVGGKLNTEAFFGQGTRLTVV.